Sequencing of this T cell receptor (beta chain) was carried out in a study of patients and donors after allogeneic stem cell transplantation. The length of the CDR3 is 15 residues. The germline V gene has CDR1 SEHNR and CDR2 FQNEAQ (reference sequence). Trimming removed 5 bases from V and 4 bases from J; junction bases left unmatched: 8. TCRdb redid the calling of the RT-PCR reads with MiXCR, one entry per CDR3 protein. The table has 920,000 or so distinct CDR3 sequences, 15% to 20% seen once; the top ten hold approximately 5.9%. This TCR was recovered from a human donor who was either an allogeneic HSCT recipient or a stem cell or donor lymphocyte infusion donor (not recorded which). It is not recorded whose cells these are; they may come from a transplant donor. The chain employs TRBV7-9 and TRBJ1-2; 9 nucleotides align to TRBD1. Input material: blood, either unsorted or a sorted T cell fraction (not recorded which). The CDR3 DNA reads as TGTGCCAGCAGCCTACAGGGGGCGCAGAGCTATGGCTACACCTTC. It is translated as CASSLQGAQSYGYTF.